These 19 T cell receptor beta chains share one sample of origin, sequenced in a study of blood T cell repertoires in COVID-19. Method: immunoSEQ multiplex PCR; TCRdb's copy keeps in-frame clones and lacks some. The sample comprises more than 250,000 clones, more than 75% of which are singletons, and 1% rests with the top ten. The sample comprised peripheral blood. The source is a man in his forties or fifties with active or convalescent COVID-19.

The CDR3 nucleotides are TGTGCCACCAGGGGACGGGACAGGCCTAACACCGGGGAGCTGTTTTTT. Translation: CATRGRDRPNTGELFF. V is TRBV24-1 and J is TRBJ2-2, with 8 nucleotides matching TRBD1. The CDR3 length is 16 residues. Germline V lookup: CDR1 KGHDR, CDR2 SFDVKD. V lost 7 bases to trimming and J lost 2 bases; unmatched junction nucleotides: 8.

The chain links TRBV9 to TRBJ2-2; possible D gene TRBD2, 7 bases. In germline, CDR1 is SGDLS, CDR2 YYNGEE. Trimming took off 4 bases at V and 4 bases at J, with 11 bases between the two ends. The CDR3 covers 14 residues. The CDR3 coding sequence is TGTGCCAGCAGCCCCCGGGGGGCCACCGGGGAGCTGTTTTTT. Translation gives CASSPRGATGELFF.

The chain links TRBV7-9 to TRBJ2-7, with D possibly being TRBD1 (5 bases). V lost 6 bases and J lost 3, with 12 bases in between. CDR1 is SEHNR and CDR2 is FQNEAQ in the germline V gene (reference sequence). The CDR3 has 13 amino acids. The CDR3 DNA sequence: TGTGCCAGCAGGCCACGAGACAGCTACGAGCAGTACTTC. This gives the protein CASRPRDSYEQYF.

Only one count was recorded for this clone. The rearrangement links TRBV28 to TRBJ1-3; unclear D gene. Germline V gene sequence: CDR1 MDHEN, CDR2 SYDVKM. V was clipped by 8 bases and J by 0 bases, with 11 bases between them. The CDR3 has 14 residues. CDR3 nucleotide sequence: TGTGCCAGCGGTCAGGAACACTCTGGAAACACCATATATTTT. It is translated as CASGQEHSGNTIYF.

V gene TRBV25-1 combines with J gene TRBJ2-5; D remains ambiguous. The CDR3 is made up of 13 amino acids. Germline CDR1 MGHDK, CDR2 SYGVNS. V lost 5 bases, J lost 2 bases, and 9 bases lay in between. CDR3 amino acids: CASSKAGQETQYF. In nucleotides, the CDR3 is TGTGCCAGCAGTAAGGCCGGGCAAGAGACCCAGTACTTC.

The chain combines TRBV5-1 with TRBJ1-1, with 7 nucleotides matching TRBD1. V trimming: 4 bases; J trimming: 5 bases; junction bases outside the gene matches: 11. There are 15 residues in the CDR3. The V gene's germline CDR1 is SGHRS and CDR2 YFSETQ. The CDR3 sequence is CASSATQGMRTEAFF. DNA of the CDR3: TGCGCCAGCAGCGCAACACAGGGGATGAGAACTGAAGCTTTCTTT.

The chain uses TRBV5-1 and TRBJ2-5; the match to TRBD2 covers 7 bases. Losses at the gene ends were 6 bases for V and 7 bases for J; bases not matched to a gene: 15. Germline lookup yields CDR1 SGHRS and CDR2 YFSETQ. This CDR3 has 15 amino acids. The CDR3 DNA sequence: TGCGCCAGCAACCCTGGATCCCGGGAGGAATCGACCCAGTACTTC. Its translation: CASNPGSREESTQYF.

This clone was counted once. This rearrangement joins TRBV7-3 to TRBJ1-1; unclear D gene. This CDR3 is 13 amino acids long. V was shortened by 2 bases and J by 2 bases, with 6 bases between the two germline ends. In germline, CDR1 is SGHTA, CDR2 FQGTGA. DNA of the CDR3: TGTGCCAGCAGCTTACAGAAAAACACTGAAGCTTTCTTT. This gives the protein CASSLQKNTEAFF.

The DNA of the CDR3 is TGCGCCAGCAGCCAAGTCCCCTGGGACAGCCTCACCTACGAGCAGTACTTC. Its translation is CASSQVPWDSLTYEQYF. The genes are TRBV4-1 and TRBJ2-7; TRBD1 matches 7 bases. V gave up 1 base and J gave up 2 bases; unmatched junction bases: 11. CDR1 and CDR2 from the germline V gene are MGHRA and YSYEKL. CDR3 length: 17 residues.

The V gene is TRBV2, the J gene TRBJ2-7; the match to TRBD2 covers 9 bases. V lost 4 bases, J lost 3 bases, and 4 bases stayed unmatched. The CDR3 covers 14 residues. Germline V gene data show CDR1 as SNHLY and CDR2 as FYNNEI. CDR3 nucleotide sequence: TGTGCCAGCAGTGCCCAGCGGGGGGACTACGAGCAGTACTTC. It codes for CASSAQRGDYEQYF.

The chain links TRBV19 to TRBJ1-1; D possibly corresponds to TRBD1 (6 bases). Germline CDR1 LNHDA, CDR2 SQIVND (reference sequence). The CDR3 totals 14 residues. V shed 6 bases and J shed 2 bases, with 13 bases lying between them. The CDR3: CASRKQGANTEAFF. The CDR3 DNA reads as TGTGCCAGTAGGAAACAGGGTGCCAACACTGAAGCTTTCTTT. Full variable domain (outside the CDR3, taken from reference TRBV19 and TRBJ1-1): DGGITQSPKYLFRKEGQNVTLSCEQNLNHDAMYWYRQDPGQGLRLIYYSQIVNDFQKGDIAEGYSVSREKKESFPLTVTSAQKNPTAFYLCASRKQGANTEAFFGQGTRLTVV.

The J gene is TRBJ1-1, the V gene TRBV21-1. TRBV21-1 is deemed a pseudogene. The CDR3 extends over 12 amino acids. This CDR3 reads CASSLADTEAFF. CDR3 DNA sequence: TGTGCCAGCAGCCTAGCGGACACTGAAGCTTTCTTT.

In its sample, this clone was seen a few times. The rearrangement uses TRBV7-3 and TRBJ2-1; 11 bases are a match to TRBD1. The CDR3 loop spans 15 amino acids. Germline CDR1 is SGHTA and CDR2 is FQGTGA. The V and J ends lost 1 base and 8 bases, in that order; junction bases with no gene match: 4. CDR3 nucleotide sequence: TGTGCCAGCAGCTTAAGGACAGGGGGCCTCGATGAGCAGTTCTTC. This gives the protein CASSLRTGGLDEQFF.

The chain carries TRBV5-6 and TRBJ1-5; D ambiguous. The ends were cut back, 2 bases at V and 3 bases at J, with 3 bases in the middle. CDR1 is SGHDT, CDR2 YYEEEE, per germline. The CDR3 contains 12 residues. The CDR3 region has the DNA TGTGCCAGCAGCTTACTCAATCAGCCCCAGCATTTT. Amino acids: CASSLLNQPQHF.

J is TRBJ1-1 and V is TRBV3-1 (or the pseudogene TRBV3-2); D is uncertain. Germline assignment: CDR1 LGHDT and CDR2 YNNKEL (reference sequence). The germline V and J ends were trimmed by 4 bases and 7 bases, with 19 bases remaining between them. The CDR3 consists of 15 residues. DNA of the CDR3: TGTGCCAGCAGCCCCCTGTTAGCGGGGAATAATGAAGCTTTCTTT. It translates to CASSPLLAGNNEAFF.

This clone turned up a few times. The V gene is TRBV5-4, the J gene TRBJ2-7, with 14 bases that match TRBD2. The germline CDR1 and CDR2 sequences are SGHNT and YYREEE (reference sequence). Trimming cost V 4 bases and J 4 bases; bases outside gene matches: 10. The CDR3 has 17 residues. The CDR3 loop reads CASSRGLAGAKGYEQYF. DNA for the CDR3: TGTGCCAGCAGCAGGGGACTAGCGGGAGCGAAAGGATACGAGCAGTACTTC.

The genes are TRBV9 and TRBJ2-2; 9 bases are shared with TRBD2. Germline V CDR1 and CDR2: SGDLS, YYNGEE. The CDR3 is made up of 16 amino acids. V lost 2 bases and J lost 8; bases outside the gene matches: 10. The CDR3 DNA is TGTGCCAGCAGCGTTCGCGGGGGGGCCCCCCCGGGGGAGCTGTTTTTT. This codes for CASSVRGGAPPGELFF.

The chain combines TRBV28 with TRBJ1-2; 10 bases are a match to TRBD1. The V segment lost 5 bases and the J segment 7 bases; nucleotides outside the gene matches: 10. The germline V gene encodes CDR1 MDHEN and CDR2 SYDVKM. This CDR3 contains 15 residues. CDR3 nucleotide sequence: TGTGCCAGCAGTCCCTTGACAGGGGGCGGCTCTGGCTACACCTTC. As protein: CASSPLTGGGSGYTF.

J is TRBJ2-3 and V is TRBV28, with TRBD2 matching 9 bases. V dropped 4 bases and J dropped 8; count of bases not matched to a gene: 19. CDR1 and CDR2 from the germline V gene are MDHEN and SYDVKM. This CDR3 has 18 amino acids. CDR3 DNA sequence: TGTGCCAGCAGTTCGCTTTGGGAGCTAGCGGGATCCCCGGGTACGCAGTATTTT. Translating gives CASSSLWELAGSPGTQYF.